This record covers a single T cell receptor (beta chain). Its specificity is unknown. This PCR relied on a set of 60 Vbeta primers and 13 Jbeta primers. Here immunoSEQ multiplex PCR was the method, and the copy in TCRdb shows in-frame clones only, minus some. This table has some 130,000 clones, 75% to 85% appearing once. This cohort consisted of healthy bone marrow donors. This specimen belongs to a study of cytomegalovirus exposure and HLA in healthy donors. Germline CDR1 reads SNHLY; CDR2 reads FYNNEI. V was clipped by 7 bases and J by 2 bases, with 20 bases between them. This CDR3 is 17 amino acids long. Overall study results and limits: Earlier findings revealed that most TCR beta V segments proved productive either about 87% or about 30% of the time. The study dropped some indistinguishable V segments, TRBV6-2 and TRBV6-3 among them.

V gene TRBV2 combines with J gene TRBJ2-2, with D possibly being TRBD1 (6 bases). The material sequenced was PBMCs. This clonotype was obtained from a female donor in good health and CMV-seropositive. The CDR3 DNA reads TGTGCCAGCACCACACGCCAGGGACACATTAACACCGGGGAGCTGTTTTTT. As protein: CASTTRQGHINTGELFF.